These T cell receptor beta chains were read from a single sample in a study of shared clonotypes between healthy human individuals. Clones were read by immunoSEQ multiplex PCR, and TCRdb kept only the in-frame ones, dropping some. The data contain 2.5 million or so clones, approximately 94% of them singletons. Sequenced sample: naive CD4+ T cells sorted from blood. The receptors here all came from a man between 18 and 29 years old in good health. Each CDR3 is given with its conserved first and last residue. Each record gives: CDR3 DNA, CDR3 protein, clone size, D gene, V gene, J gene. A D gene is named only where the DNA matches it firmly. Rows may omit the clone size; those that give it use once, few, many or a size class.

CDR3 DNA: TGTGCCAGCCACTTGGATAGAGCGGGTGGATCCACAGATACGCAGTATTTT
CDR3 protein: CASHLDRAGGSTDTQYF
clone size: NA
D gene: NA
V gene: TRBV5-6
J gene: TRBJ2-3

CDR3 DNA: TGTGCCAGCAGTGAACGCGGCAGGGTAAATTCACCCCTCCACTTT
CDR3 protein: CASSERGRVNSPLHF
clone size: once
D gene: NA
V gene: TRBV6-1
J gene: TRBJ1-6

CDR3 DNA: TGTGCCTGGACAGCGAGGGGAGAGACCCAGTACTTC
CDR3 protein: CAWTARGETQYF
clone size: NA
D gene: NA
V gene: TRBV30
J gene: TRBJ2-5

CDR3 DNA: TGCGCCAGCAGCCCGACCCTGACAGCGCCAGAGACCCAGTACTTC
CDR3 protein: CASSPTLTAPETQYF
clone size: once
D gene: NA
V gene: TRBV4-1
J gene: TRBJ2-5

CDR3 DNA: TGTGCCAGCAGAGTCGTACAGGGGAGAGCCTACGAGCAGTACTTC
CDR3 protein: CASRVVQGRAYEQYF
clone size: NA
D gene: TRBD1
V gene: TRBV2
J gene: TRBJ2-7

CDR3 DNA: TGCGCCAGCAGCTTGGAGGCAGGCTCTGGAAACACCATATATTTT
CDR3 protein: CASSLEAGSGNTIYF
clone size: NA
D gene: NA
V gene: TRBV5-1
J gene: TRBJ1-3

CDR3 DNA: TGTGCCAGCAGCCGGGCGGGACAGTATATAGAGACCCAGTACTTC
CDR3 protein: CASSRAGQYIETQYF
clone size: NA
D gene: NA
V gene: TRBV7-2
J gene: TRBJ2-5

CDR3 DNA: TGTGCCAGCTCTCTTGTCAGGGCCTCTGAAGCTTTCTTT
CDR3 protein: CASSLVRASEAFF
clone size: once
D gene: NA
V gene: TRBV28
J gene: TRBJ1-1

CDR3 DNA: TGTGCCAGCAGCCCTCGGCTAGCGGGAGAAGATACGCAGTATTTT
CDR3 protein: CASSPRLAGEDTQYF
clone size: NA
D gene: TRBD2
V gene: TRBV5-1
J gene: TRBJ2-3

CDR3 DNA: TGTGCCAGCAGCTTAACTATGCAAGAGACCCAGTACTTC
CDR3 protein: CASSLTMQETQYF
clone size: NA
D gene: NA
V gene: TRBV7-3
J gene: TRBJ2-5

CDR3 DNA: TGCGCCAGCAGCCAAGTAAGGGACAACTCTGGAAACACCATATATTTT
CDR3 protein: CASSQVRDNSGNTIYF
clone size: NA
D gene: NA
V gene: TRBV4-1
J gene: TRBJ1-3

CDR3 DNA: TGTGCCAGCAGCCCGGGACAGGGAGGAACCTACGAGCAGTACTTC
CDR3 protein: CASSPGQGGTYEQYF
clone size: NA
D gene: TRBD1
V gene: TRBV7-2
J gene: TRBJ2-7

CDR3 DNA: TGTGCCAGCAGCTTATATGGCCTCGGGATAAACTACGAGCAGTACTTC
CDR3 protein: CASSLYGLGINYEQYF
clone size: once
D gene: NA
V gene: TRBV5-6
J gene: TRBJ2-7

CDR3 DNA: TGTGCCAGCTCACCAATGGCAGGGGGGGACGAGCAGTACTTC
CDR3 protein: CASSPMAGGDEQYF
clone size: NA
D gene: NA
V gene: TRBV18
J gene: TRBJ2-7

CDR3 DNA: TGTGCTAGTGGGACCGGACAGGGCTCCTACAATGAGCAGTTCTTC
CDR3 protein: CASGTGQGSYNEQFF
clone size: NA
D gene: TRBD1
V gene: TRBV12-5
J gene: TRBJ2-1

CDR3 DNA: TGTGCCAGCAGTGAAATTAGCGTCTCTGGAAACACCATATATTTT
CDR3 protein: CASSEISVSGNTIYF
clone size: NA
D gene: NA
V gene: TRBV2
J gene: TRBJ1-3